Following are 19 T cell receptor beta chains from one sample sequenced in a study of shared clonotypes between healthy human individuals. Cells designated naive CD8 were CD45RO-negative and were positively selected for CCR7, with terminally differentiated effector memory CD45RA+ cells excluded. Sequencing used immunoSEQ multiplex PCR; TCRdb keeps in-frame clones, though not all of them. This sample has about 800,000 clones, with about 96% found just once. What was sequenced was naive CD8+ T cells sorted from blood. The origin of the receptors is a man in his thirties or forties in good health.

In nucleotides, the CDR3 is TGCGCCAGCAGCCCTATGCATACGGGGTCGGAGGTGAACACTGAAGCTTTCTTT. Protein product: CASSPMHTGSEVNTEAFF. The chain combines TRBV5-1 with TRBJ1-1; D is uncertain. V lost 4 bases to trimming and J lost 0 bases, with 22 bases between them. Germline V gene lookup returns CDR1 SGHRS and CDR2 YFSETQ. The CDR3 is 18 amino acids. The full variable domain, in which reference TRBV5-1 and TRBJ1-1 provide the parts outside the CDR3, is KAGVTQTPRYLIKTRGQQVTLSCSPISGHRSVSWYQQTPGQGLQFLFEYFSETQRNKGNFPGRFSGRQFSNSRSEMNVSTLELGDSALYLCASSPMHTGSEVNTEAFFGQGTRLTVV.

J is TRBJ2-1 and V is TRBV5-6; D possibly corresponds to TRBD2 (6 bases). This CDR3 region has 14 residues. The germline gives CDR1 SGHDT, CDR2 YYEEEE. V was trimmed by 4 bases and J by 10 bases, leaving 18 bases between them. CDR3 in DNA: TGTGCCAGCAGCGCCGGGACTTCGCTTTTCGAGCAGTTCTTC. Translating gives CASSAGTSLFEQFF.

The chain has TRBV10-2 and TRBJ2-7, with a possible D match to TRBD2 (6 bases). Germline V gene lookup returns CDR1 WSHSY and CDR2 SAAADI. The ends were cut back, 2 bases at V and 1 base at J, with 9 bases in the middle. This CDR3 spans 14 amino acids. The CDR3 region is CASSETSQSYEQYF. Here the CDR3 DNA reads TGCGCCAGCAGTGAGACTAGCCAGTCCTACGAGCAGTACTTC.

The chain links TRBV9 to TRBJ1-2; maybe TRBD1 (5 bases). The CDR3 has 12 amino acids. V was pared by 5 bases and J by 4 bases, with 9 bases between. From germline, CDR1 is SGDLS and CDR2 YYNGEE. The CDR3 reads CASSTDSYGYTF. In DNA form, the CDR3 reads TGTGCCAGCAGTACCGACAGCTATGGCTACACCTTC.

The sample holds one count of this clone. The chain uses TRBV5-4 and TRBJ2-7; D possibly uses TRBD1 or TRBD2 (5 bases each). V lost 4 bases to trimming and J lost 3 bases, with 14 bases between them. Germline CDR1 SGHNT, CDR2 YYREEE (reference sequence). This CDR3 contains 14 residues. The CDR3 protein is CASSIRDGGYEQYF. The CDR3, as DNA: TGTGCCAGCAGCATACGGGACGGAGGCTACGAGCAGTACTTC.

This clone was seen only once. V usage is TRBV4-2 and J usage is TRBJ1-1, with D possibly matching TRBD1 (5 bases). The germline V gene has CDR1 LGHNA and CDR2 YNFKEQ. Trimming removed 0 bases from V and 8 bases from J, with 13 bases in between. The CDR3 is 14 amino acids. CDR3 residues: CASSQEGRAGEAFF. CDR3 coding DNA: TGTGCCAGCAGCCAAGAGGGCAGGGCCGGAGAAGCTTTCTTT.

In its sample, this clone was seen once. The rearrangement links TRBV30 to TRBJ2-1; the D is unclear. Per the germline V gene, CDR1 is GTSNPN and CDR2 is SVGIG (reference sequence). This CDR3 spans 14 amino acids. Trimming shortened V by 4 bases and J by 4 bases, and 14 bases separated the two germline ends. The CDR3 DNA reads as TGTGCCTGGAATAAGTTAGCCAATTACAATGAGCAGTTCTTC. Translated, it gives CAWNKLANYNEQFF.

The CDR3, as DNA: TGTGCCAGCAGTTCTACCGGGACTTCGAACACCGGGGAGCTGTTTTTT. It specifies CASSSTGTSNTGELFF. The rearrangement joins TRBV28 to TRBJ2-2; D perhaps matches TRBD2 (6 bases). Germline CDR1 MDHEN, CDR2 SYDVKM. This CDR3 has 16 residues. The V and J ends lost 4 bases and 0 bases respectively, with 12 bases between them.

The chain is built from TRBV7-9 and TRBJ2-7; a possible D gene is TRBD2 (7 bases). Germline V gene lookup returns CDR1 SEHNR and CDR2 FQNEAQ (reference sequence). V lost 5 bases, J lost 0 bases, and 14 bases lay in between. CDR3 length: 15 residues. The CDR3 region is CASSLLGGASYEQYF. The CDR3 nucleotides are TGTGCCAGCAGCCTGCTGGGGGGGGCCTCCTACGAGCAGTACTTC.

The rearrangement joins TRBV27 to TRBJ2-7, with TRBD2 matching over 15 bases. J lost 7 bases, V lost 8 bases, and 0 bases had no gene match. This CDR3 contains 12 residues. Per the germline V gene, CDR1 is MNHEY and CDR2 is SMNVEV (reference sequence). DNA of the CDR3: TGTGCCAGCGGACTAGCGGGAGGGGAGCAGTACTTC. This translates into CASGLAGGEQYF.

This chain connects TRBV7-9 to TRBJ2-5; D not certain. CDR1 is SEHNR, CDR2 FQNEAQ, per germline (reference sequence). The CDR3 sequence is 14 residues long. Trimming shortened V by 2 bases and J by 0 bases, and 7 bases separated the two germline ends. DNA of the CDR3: TGTGCCAGCAGCTTACCGACGGACCAAGAGACCCAGTACTTC. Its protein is CASSLPTDQETQYF.

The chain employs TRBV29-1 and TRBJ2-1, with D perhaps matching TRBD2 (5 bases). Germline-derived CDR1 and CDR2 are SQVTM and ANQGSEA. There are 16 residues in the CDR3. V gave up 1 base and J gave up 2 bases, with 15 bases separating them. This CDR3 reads CSVEGAQAVPYNEQFF. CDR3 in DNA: TGCAGCGTTGAAGGGGCCCAAGCGGTCCCCTACAATGAGCAGTTCTTC.

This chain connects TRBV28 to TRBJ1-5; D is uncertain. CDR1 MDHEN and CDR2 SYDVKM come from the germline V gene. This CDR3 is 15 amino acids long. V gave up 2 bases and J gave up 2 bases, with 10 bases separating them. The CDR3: CASSLRREGNQPQHF. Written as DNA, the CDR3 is TGTGCCAGCAGTTTACGGAGGGAGGGCAATCAGCCCCAGCATTTT.

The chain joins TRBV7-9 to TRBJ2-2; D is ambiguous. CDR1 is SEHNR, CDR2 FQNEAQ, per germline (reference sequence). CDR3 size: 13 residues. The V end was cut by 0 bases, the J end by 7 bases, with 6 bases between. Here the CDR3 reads CASSLALVGELFF. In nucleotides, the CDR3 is TGTGCCAGCAGCTTAGCGTTGGTCGGGGAGCTGTTTTTT.

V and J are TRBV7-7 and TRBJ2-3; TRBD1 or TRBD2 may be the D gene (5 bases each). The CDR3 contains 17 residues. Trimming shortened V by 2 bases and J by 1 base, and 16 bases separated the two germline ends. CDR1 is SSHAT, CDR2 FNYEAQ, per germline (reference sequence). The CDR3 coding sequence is TGTGCCAGCAGCTTATCCGGGACCGTAACTGGCACAGATACGCAGTATTTT. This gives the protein CASSLSGTVTGTDTQYF.

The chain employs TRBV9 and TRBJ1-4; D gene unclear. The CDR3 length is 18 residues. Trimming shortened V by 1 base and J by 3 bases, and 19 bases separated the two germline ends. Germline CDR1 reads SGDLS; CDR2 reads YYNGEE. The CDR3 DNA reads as TGTGCCAGCAGCGTAAGGGCCACGGCCCTAGATGCTAATGAAAAACTGTTTTTT. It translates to CASSVRATALDANEKLFF.

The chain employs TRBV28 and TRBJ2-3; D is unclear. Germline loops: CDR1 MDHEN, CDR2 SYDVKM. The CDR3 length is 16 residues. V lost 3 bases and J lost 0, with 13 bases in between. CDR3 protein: CASSFIGPLSTDTQYF. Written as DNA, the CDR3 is TGTGCCAGCAGTTTCATAGGACCCTTAAGCACAGATACGCAGTATTTT. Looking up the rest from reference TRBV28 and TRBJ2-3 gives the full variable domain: DVKVTQSSRYLVKRTGEKVFLECVQDMDHENMFWYRQDPGLGLRLIYFSYDVKMKEKGDIPEGYSVSREKKERFSLILESASTNQTSMYLCASSFIGPLSTDTQYFGPGTRLTVL.

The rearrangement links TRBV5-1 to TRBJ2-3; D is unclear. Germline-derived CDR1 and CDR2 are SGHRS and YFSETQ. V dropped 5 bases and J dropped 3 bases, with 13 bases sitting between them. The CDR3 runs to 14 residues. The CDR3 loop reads CASSNYRETDTQYF. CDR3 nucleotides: TGCGCCAGCAGTAACTACAGAGAAACAGATACGCAGTATTTT.

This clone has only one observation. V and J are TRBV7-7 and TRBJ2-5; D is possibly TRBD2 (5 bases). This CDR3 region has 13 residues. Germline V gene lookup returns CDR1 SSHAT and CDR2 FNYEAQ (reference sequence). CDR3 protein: CASAPEITETQYF. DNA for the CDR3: TGTGCTAGCGCCCCCGAAATCACAGAGACCCAGTACTTC.